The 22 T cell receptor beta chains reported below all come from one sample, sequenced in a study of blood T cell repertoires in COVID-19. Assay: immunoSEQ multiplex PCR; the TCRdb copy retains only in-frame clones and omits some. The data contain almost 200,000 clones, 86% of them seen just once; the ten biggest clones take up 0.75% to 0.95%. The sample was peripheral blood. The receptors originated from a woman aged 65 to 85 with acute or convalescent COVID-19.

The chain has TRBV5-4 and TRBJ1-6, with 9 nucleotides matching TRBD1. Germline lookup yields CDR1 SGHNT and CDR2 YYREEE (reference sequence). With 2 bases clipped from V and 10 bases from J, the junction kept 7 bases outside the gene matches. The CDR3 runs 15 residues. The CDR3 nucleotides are TGTGCCAGCAGCTTAGAAGACAGGGGGAGATCACCCCTCCACTTT. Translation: CASSLEDRGRSPLHF. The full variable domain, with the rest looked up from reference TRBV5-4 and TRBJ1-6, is ETGVTQSPTHLIKTRGQQVTLRCSSQSGHNTVSWYQQALGQGPQFIFQYYREEENGRGNFPPRFSGLQFPNYSSELNVNALELDDSALYLCASSLEDRGRSPLHFGNGTRLTVT.

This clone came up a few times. CDR3 sequence (DNA): TGTGCCAGCAGCCTGACAGTGGGCAATCAGCCCCAGCATTTT. Translating gives CASSLTVGNQPQHF. The chain is built from TRBV3-1 (or the pseudogene TRBV3-2) and TRBJ1-5, with D maybe TRBD1 (5 bases). Germline CDR1 is LGHDT and CDR2 is YNNKEL (reference sequence). V lost 4 bases, J lost 2 bases, and 9 bases lay in between. CDR3 length: 14 amino acids.

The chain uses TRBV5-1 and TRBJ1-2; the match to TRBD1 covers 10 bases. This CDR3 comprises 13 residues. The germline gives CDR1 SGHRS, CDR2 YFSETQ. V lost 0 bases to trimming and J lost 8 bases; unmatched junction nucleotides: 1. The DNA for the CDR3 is TGCGCCAGCAGCTTGGGACAGGGGGCAGGCTACACCTTC. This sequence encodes CASSLGQGAGYTF. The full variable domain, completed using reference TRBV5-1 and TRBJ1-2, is KAGVTQTPRYLIKTRGQQVTLSCSPISGHRSVSWYQQTPGQGLQFLFEYFSETQRNKGNFPGRFSGRQFSNSRSEMNVSTLELGDSALYLCASSLGQGAGYTFGSGTRLTVV.

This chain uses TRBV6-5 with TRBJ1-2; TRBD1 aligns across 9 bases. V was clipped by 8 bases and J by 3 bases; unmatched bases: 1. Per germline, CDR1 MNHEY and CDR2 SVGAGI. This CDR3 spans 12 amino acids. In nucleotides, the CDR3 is TGTGCCAGCCGGACAGGGGACTATGGCTACACCTTC. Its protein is CASRTGDYGYTF.

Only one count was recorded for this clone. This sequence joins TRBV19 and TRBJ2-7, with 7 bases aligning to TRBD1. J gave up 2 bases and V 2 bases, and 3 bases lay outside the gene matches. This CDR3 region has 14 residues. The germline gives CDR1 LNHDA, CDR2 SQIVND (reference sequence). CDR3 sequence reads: CASSIIQGAYEQYF. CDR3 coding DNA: TGTGCCAGTAGTATAATCCAGGGGGCCTACGAGCAGTACTTC.

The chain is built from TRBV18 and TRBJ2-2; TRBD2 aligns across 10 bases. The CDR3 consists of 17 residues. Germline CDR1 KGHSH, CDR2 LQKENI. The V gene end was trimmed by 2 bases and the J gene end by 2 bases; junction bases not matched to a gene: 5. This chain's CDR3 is CASSPRLAGANTGELFF. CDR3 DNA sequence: TGTGCCAGCTCACCAAGGCTAGCGGGGGCAAACACCGGGGAGCTGTTTTTT.

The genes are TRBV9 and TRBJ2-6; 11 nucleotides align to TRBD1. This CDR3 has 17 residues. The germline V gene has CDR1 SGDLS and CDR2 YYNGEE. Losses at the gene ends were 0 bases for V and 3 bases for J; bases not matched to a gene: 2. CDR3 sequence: CASSVGTGGRGANVLTF. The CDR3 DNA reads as TGTGCCAGCAGCGTAGGGACAGGGGGCCGTGGGGCCAACGTCCTGACTTTC. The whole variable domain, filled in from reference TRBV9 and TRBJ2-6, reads DSGVTQTPKHLITATGQRVTLRCSPRSGDLSVYWYQQSLDQGLQFLIQYYNGEERAKGNILERFSAQQFPDLHSELNLSSLELGDSALYFCASSVGTGGRGANVLTFGAGSRLTVL.

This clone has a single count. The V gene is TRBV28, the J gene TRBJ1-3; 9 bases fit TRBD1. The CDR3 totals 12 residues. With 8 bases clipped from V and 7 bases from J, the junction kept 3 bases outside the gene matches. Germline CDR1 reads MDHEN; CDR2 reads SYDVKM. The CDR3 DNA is TGTGCCAGCGGGACAGGGAAGAACACCATATATTTT. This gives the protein CASGTGKNTIYF.

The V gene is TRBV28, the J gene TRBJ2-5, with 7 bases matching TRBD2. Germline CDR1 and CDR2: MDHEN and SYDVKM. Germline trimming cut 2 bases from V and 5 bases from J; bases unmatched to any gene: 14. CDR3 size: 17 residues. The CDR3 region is CASSLRGRGSSMETQYF. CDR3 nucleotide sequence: TGTGCCAGCAGTTTACGGGGTCGCGGGAGTAGCATGGAGACCCAGTACTTC.

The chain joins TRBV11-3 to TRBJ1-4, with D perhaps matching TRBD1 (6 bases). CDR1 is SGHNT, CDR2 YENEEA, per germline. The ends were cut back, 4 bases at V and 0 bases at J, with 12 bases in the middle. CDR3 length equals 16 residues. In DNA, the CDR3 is TGTGCCAGCAGCTCGGGGGGGCTCGCAACTAATGAAAAACTGTTTTTT. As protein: CASSSGGLATNEKLFF.

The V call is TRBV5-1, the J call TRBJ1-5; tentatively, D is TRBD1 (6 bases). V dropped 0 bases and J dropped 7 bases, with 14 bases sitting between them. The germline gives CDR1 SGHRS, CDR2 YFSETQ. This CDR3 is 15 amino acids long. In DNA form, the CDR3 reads TGCGCCAGCAGCTTGGCCGGGACATCTATACAGCCCCAGCATTTT. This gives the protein CASSLAGTSIQPQHF.

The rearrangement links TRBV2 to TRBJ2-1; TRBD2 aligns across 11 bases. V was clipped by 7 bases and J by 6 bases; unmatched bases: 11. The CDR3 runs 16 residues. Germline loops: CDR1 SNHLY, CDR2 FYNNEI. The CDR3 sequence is CASNPIGTSGSNEQFF. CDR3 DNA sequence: TGTGCCAGCAATCCGATCGGGACTAGCGGAAGCAATGAGCAGTTCTTC. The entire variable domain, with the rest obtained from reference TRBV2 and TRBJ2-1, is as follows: EPEVTQTPSHQVTQMGQEVILRCVPISNHLYFYWYRQILGQKVEFLVSFYNNEISEKSEIFDDQFSVERPDGSNFTLKIRSTKLEDSAMYFCASNPIGTSGSNEQFFGPGTRLTVL.

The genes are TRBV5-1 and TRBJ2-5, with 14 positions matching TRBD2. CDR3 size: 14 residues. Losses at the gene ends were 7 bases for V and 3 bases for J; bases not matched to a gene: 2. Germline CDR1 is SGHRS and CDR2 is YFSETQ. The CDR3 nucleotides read TGCGCCAGCGGGACTAGCGGGGGTAAAGAGACCCAGTACTTC. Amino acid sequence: CASGTSGGKETQYF.

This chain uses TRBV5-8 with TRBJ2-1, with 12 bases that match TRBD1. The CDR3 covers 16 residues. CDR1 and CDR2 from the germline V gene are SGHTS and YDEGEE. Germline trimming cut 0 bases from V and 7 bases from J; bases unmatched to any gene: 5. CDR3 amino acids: CASSLAGTGGENEQFF. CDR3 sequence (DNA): TGTGCCAGCAGCTTGGCGGGGACAGGGGGCGAAAATGAGCAGTTCTTC.

CDR3 sequence: CASGHSYNEQFF. DNA of the CDR3: TGTGCCAGTGGACACTCCTACAATGAGCAGTTCTTC. This rearrangement joins TRBV6-5 to TRBJ2-1; possible D gene TRBD1, 5 bases. The CDR3 has 12 amino acids. Germline lookup yields CDR1 MNHEY and CDR2 SVGAGI. V was shortened by 9 bases and J by 0 bases, with 6 bases between the two germline ends.

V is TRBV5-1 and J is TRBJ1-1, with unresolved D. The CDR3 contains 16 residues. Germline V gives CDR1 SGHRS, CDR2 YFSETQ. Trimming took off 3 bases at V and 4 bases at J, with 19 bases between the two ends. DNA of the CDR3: TGCGCCAGCAGCTCGAACGGTCTGGGTGAGGGCACTGAAGCTTTCTTT. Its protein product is CASSSNGLGEGTEAFF.

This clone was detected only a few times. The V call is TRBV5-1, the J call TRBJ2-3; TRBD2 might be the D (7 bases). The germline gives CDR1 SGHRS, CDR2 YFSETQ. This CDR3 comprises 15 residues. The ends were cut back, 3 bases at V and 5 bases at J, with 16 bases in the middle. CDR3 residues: CASSSRWGGQDTQYF. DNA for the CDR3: TGCGCCAGCAGCTCGCGCTGGGGGGGCCAAGATACGCAGTATTTT.

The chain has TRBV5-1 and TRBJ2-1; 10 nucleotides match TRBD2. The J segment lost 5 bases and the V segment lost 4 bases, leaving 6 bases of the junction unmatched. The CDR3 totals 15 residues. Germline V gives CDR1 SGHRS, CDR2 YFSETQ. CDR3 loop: CASSPGLARNNEQFF. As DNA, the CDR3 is TGCGCCAGCAGCCCGGGACTAGCGAGGAACAATGAGCAGTTCTTC.

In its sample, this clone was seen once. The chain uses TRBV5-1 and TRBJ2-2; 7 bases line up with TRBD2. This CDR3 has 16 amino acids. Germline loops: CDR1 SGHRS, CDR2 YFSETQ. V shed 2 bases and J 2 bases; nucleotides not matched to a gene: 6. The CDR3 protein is CASSFGGVINTGELFF. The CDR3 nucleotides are TGCGCCAGCAGCTTTGGGGGGGTAATCAACACCGGGGAGCTGTTTTTT.

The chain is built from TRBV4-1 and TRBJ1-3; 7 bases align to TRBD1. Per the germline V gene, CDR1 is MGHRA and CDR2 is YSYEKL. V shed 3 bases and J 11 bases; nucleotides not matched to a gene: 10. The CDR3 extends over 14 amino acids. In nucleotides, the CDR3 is TGCGCCAGCAGCCAGGGTGACAGGGTTGGCGCCATATATTTT. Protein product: CASSQGDRVGAIYF.

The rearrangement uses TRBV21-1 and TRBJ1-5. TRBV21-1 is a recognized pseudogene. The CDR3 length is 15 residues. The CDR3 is CASSKMWRSNQPQHF. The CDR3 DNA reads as TGTGCCAGCAGCAAAATGTGGAGGAGCAATCAGCCCCAGCATTTT.

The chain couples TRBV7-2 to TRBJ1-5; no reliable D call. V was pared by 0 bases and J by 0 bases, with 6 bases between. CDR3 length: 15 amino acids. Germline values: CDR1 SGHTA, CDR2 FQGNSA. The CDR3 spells CASSLAGYSNQPQHF. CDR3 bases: TGTGCCAGCAGCTTAGCCGGGTATAGCAATCAGCCCCAGCATTTT.